There are many counts of the clone carrying this T cell receptor beta chain. As yet, its antigen is unknown. Germline V CDR1 and CDR2: MRHNA, SNTAGT. CDR3 size: 13 residues. Trimming took 3 bases from V and 5 from J, leaving 9 bases between them. This sample is part of a study of early T cells in non-severe SARS-CoV-2 infection. The wider study: Sequencing input comprised bulk RNA from unsorted whole blood; chain pairing was not available.

Each single cDNA molecule received a unique molecular identifier. Each CDR3 protein is one row after TCRdb ran MiXCR on the 5' RACE reads. The repertoire holds fewer than 100,000 distinct CDR3 sequences, with approximately 10% as singletons. General study findings and limits: Matching results from VDJdb favored anti-spike CD8 responses, leaving private and CD4 specificities undetected.

Material for sequencing was whole blood. The V and J genes are TRBV6-4 and TRBJ2-3; a possible D gene is TRBD2 (5 bases). This clonotype was obtained from an adult who was a healthcare worker with PCR-confirmed SARS-CoV-2 infection or an uninfected control (not recorded which). CDR3 loop: CASSELAGDTQYF. As DNA, the CDR3 is TGTGCCAGCAGTGAGTTGGCGGGAGATACGCAGTATTTT.